These 19 T cell receptor beta chains originate from one sample sequenced in a study of tumor-infiltrating lymphocytes in localized non-small cell lung cancer. Measured with immunoSEQ multiplex PCR; TCRdb has only the in-frame clones, and not every one. Of several thousand clones listed, about 70% are singletons. What was sequenced was uninvolved lung tissue not adjacent to the tumor. Every receptor here comes from a human donor with non-small cell lung cancer.

The gene calls are TRBV5-1 and TRBJ2-1; 9 nucleotides align to TRBD2. The V and J ends lost 4 bases and 7 bases, in that order; junction bases with no gene match: 18. The germline CDR1 and CDR2 sequences are SGHRS and YFSETQ. CDR3 size: 18 residues. CDR3 sequence: CASSLRVSSGTSPNEQFF. The CDR3 coding sequence is TGCGCCAGCAGCCTCCGTGTGTCAAGCGGGACTAGCCCTAATGAGCAGTTCTTC.

This rearrangement joins TRBV10-3 to TRBJ2-3; D tentatively fits TRBD1 or TRBD2 (5 bases each). CDR3 length: 17 residues. V was cut by 4 bases and J by 0 bases, with 17 bases left in between. Germline V gene sequence: CDR1 ENHRY, CDR2 SYGVKD. CDR3 protein: CAISGRDAGSSTDTQYF. DNA for the CDR3: TGTGCCATCAGTGGCCGGGACGCTGGCTCTAGCACAGATACGCAGTATTTT.

In its sample, this clone was seen a few times. This chain joins TRBV4-2 and TRBJ1-1; maybe TRBD1 (5 bases). The CDR3 consists of 12 residues. The V end was cut by 1 base, the J end by 8 bases, with 8 bases between. Germline CDR1 LGHNA, CDR2 YNFKEQ. The CDR3 region is CASSQGGREAFF. In DNA, the CDR3 is TGTGCCAGCAGCCAAGGGGGGAGAGAAGCTTTCTTT.

This chain links TRBV2 with TRBJ2-5, with a tentative D call TRBD1 (6 bases). There are 14 residues in the CDR3. The germline gives CDR1 SNHLY, CDR2 FYNNEI. V lost 2 bases to trimming and J lost 9 bases, with 16 bases between them. CDR3 protein: CASSERGRPGAQYF. CDR3 DNA sequence: TGTGCCAGCAGTGAAAGGGGCAGACCAGGGGCCCAGTACTTC.

The CDR3 sequence is CASSLAAGGKTGELFF. The CDR3 nucleotides are TGCGCCAGCAGCTTGGCGGCGGGGGGGAAAACCGGGGAGCTGTTTTTT. The chain joins TRBV5-1 to TRBJ2-2, with TRBD2 identical over 9 bases. The germline CDR1 and CDR2 sequences are SGHRS and YFSETQ. J gave up 5 bases and V 0 bases, and 5 bases lay outside the gene matches. The CDR3 contains 16 residues.

The chain couples TRBV5-1 to TRBJ2-2, with TRBD2 identical over 9 bases. CDR3 length: 15 residues. J gave up 1 base and V 5 bases, and 3 bases lay outside the gene matches. The germline gives CDR1 SGHRS, CDR2 YFSETQ. As DNA, the CDR3 is TGCGCCAGCAGAGAACTAGCGGGGAACACCGGGGAGCTGTTTTTT. Translated, it gives CASRELAGNTGELFF.

The CDR3 region has the DNA TGTGCCAGCAGCTCTGGACAGGGAGAAGCTTTCTTT. Its protein product is CASSSGQGEAFF. The chain is built from TRBV5-4 and TRBJ1-1; 8 bases match TRBD1. The CDR3 covers 12 residues. Germline V CDR1 and CDR2: SGHNT, YYREEE (reference sequence). The ends lost 3 bases at V and 8 bases at J; junction bases unmatched: 3.

In DNA form, the CDR3 reads TGTGCCAGCAGTTTGGGATCAACCCGGGGAAACTATGGCTACACCTTC. It yields the protein CASSLGSTRGNYGYTF. The chain is built from TRBV28 and TRBJ1-2; no clear D. Between the trimmed V and J ends, which lost 3 bases and 2 bases, there was a span of 16 bases. The CDR3 has 16 amino acids. Germline assignment: CDR1 MDHEN and CDR2 SYDVKM.

The J gene is TRBJ2-3, the V gene TRBV25-1; 9 bases map to TRBD1. Germline V gene lookup returns CDR1 MGHDK and CDR2 SYGVNS. With V trimmed by 0 bases and J by 5 bases, 3 bases remained unmatched. The CDR3 is 15 amino acids. The CDR3 bases are TGTGCCAGCAGTGAATACGGGACAGGGTTAGATACGCAGTATTTT. It codes for CASSEYGTGLDTQYF.

The chain combines TRBV30 with TRBJ2-1, with 9 nucleotides matching TRBD2. The germline V gene has CDR1 GTSNPN and CDR2 SVGIG (reference sequence). The CDR3 has 14 amino acids. The V gene end was trimmed by 4 bases and the J gene end by 3 bases; junction bases not matched to a gene: 4. The CDR3 DNA reads TGTGCCTGGAAGCGGGGGGCCCACTACAATGAGCAGTTCTTC. It encodes CAWKRGAHYNEQFF.

The V gene is TRBV6-5, the J gene TRBJ2-3, with no clear D. CDR3 length equals 14 residues. V was clipped by 0 bases and J by 2 bases, with 6 bases between them. The germline CDR1 and CDR2 sequences are MNHEY and SVGAGI. CDR3 nucleotides: TGTGCCAGCAGTTACTCGGCCTTCACAGATACGCAGTATTTT. It codes for CASSYSAFTDTQYF.

The rearrangement joins TRBV5-1 to TRBJ2-7; 7 positions match TRBD1. V shed 7 bases, J shed 2 bases, and the junction held 9 bases outside the gene matches. The V gene's germline CDR1 is SGHRS and CDR2 YFSETQ. This CDR3 region has 14 residues. The DNA of the CDR3 is TGCGCCAGCGGAGACAGGGAGTTCCCCTACGAGCAGTACTTC. This gives the protein CASGDREFPYEQYF.

This chain connects TRBV7-2 to TRBJ1-5; 8 bases fit TRBD1. V was clipped by 5 bases and J by 1 base; unmatched bases: 7. CDR3 length equals 16 residues. Germline V gene data show CDR1 as SGHTA and CDR2 as FQGNSA. The CDR3 region is CASSRQGAQSNQPQHF. The CDR3 nucleotides read TGTGCCAGCAGCCGTCAGGGGGCACAAAGCAATCAGCCCCAGCATTTT.

This chain connects TRBV14 to TRBJ1-1, with D possibly matching TRBD1 (5 bases). Germline assignment: CDR1 SGHDN and CDR2 FVKESK. Trimming shortened V by 5 bases and J by 4 bases, and 11 bases separated the two germline ends. This CDR3 has 13 residues. As DNA, the CDR3 is TGTGCCAGCAGCGTCGTCGGGGGCACTGAAGCTTTCTTT. Its protein is CASSVVGGTEAFF. The full variable domain, in which reference TRBV14 and TRBJ1-1 provide the parts outside the CDR3, is EAGVTQFPSHSVIEKGQTVTLRCDPISGHDNLYWYRRVMGKEIKFLLHFVKESKQDESGMPNNRFLAERTGGTYSTLKVQPAELEDSGVYFCASSVVGGTEAFFGQGTRLTVV.

The chain combines TRBV5-6 with TRBJ2-5; TRBD1 agrees at 7 bases. Germline CDR1 reads SGHDT; CDR2 reads YYEEEE. After removal of 2 bases from V and 0 bases from J, the junction contained 1 base not matched to a gene. The length of the CDR3 is 14 residues. Here the CDR3 DNA reads TGTGCCAGCAGCTTAGGACAGGACCAAGAGACCCAGTACTTC. Amino acid sequence: CASSLGQDQETQYF.

The chain combines TRBV25-1 with TRBJ2-2; unclear D gene. Trimming pared 2 bases from V and 1 base from J, leaving 14 bases between. The germline CDR1 and CDR2 sequences are MGHDK and SYGVNS. CDR3 length equals 17 residues. The CDR3 region has the DNA TGTGCCAGCAGTGAAAGGCGGAGTGGCGGGAACACCGGGGAGCTGTTTTTT. This encodes CASSERRSGGNTGELFF.

The chain uses TRBV6-5 and TRBJ2-7; tentatively, D is TRBD1 (7 bases). The V gene's germline CDR1 is MNHEY and CDR2 SVGAGI. CDR3 length: 14 residues. Trimming stripped 7 bases from V and 3 bases from J, with 16 bases between. As DNA, the CDR3 is TGTGCCAGCACCTTACGACAGGGACTCTACGAGCAGTACTTC. Its protein is CASTLRQGLYEQYF.

The rearrangement uses TRBV11-2 and TRBJ2-3; D gene unclear. The CDR3 extends over 13 amino acids. Germline-derived CDR1 and CDR2 are SGHAT and FQNNGV. The germline V and J ends were trimmed by 4 bases and 5 bases, with 10 bases remaining between them. The CDR3 region has the DNA TGTGCCAGCAGCTCCTACCGTGGAGATACGCAGTATTTT. Amino acid sequence: CASSSYRGDTQYF.

This clone was picked up a small number of times. The genes are TRBV7-2 and TRBJ1-6; no clear D. The CDR3 sequence is 14 residues long. The germline V and J ends were trimmed by 6 bases and 6 bases, with 12 bases remaining between them. Germline V lookup: CDR1 SGHTA, CDR2 FQGNSA. The CDR3 region is CASRAGGRNSPLHF. The CDR3 DNA sequence: TGTGCCAGCAGGGCAGGCGGCCGTAATTCACCCCTCCACTTT.